This T cell receptor beta chain was sequenced in a study of blood T cell repertoires in COVID-19. In the authors' workflow: Estimation of nucleated cell counts relied on the amplification of reference gene primers. Produced via immunoSEQ multiplex PCR; TCRdb's table is partial and in-frame only. V and J calls plus clone size are reproduced from that table; the DNA served to infer D and trimming. Of 140,000 to 150,000 clones listed, about 80% are singletons. V lost 5 bases, J lost 5 bases, and 17 bases lay in between. Germline V gene data show CDR1 as SEHNR and CDR2 as FQNEAQ (reference sequence). The CDR3 has 15 residues. Enrolled through a virtual design, the participants were between roughly 18 and 90 years of age and came from under 30 US areas. Recovery meant two consecutive negative NP/OP PCR tests, professional clearance, or resolved symptoms.

The sequence derives from a woman between 45 and 65 years old who had recovered from COVID-19. Sequenced: PBMCs or T cells enriched from blood (not recorded which). The chain joins TRBV7-9 to TRBJ2-3; D might be TRBD2 (5 bases). The CDR3 nucleotides are TGTGCCAGCAGCCCCTCTGGGCTAGCAGGAGATACGCAGTATTTT. Encoded protein: CASSPSGLAGDTQYF.